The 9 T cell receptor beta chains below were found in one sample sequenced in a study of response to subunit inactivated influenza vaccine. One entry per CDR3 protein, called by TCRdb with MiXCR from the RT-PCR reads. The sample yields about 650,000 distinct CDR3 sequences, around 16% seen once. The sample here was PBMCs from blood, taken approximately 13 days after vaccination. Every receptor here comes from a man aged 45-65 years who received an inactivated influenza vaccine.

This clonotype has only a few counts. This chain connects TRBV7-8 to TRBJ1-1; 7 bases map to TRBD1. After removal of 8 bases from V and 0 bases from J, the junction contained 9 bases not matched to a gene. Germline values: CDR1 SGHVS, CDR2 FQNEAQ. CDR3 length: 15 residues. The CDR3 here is CASGRGTVMNTEAFF. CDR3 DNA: TGTGCCAGCGGCAGGGGGACAGTTATGAACACTGAAGCTTTCTTT.

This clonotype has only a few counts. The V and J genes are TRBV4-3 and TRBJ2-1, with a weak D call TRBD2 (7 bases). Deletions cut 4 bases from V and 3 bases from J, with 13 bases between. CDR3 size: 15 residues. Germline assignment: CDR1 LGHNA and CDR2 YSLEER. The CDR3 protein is CASSLVGGHYNEQFF. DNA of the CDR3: TGCGCCAGCAGCCTCGTGGGGGGGCACTACAATGAGCAGTTCTTC.

The CDR3 protein is CASSLRGPPETQYF. DNA of the CDR3: TGTGCCAGCAGCCTTCGGGGCCCCCCAGAGACCCAGTACTTC. This chain joins TRBV7-2 and TRBJ2-5, with D perhaps assigned TRBD1 or TRBD2 (5 bases each). The CDR3 loop spans 14 amino acids. CDR1 is SGHTA and CDR2 is FQGNSA in the germline V gene. The germline V and J ends were trimmed by 5 bases and 4 bases, with 14 bases remaining between them.

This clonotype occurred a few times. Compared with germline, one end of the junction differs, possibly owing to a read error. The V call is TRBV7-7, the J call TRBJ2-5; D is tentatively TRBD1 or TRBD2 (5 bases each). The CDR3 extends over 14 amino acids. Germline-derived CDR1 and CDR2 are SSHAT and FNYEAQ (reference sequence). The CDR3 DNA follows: TGTGCTAGCAGCTTGGGACGGTCCCAAGAGACCCAGTACTTC. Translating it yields CASSLGRSQETQYF.

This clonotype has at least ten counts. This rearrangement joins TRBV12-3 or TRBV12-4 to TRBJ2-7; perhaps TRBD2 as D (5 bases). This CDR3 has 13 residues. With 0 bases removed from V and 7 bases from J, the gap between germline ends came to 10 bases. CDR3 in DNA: TGTGCCAGCAGTTTAGCGGGGAGAGGGGAGCAGTACTTC. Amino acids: CASSLAGRGEQYF.

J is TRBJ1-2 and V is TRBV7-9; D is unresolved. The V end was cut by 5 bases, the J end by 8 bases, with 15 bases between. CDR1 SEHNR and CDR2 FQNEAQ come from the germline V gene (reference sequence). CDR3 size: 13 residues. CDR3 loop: CASSPSPAGGYTF. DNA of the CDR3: TGTGCCAGCAGCCCGAGTCCGGCCGGGGGCTACACCTTC.

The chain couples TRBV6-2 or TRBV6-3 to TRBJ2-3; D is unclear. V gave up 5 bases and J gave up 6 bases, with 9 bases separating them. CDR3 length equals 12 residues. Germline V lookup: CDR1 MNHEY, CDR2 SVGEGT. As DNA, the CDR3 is TGTGCCAGCAGTAACAAGCCGGATACGCAGTATTTT. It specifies CASSNKPDTQYF.

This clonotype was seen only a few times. CDR3 sequence (DNA): TGTGCTAGTGTTTCCCCGGGACTAGCGGCATTAGGAACAGATACGCAGTATTTT. This sequence encodes CASVSPGLAALGTDTQYF. The V call is TRBV12-5, the J call TRBJ2-3, with 11 nucleotides matching TRBD2. The junction had 15 bases not matched to a gene; V was cut back by 7 bases and J by 3 bases. Germline values: CDR1 LGHNT, CDR2 FRNRAP. The CDR3 is made up of 18 amino acids.

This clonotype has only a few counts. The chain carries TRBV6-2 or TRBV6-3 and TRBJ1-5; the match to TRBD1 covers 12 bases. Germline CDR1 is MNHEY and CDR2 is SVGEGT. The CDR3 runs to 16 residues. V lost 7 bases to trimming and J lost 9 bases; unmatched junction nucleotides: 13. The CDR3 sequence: CASKPMKGTGGWPQHF. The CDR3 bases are TGTGCCAGCAAACCTATGAAGGGGACAGGGGGCTGGCCCCAGCATTTT.